These 20 T cell receptor beta chains share one sample of origin, sequenced in a study of cytomegalovirus exposure and HLA in healthy donors. 60 Vbeta and 13 Jbeta primers were used in PCR. Method: immunoSEQ multiplex PCR; TCRdb's copy keeps in-frame clones and lacks some. The data hold about 150,000 clones, with about four fifths observed a single time. Input material: PBMCs. These receptors all stem from a man over 45 in good health and CMV-seropositive.

This clone was detected a few times. V is TRBV18 and J is TRBJ2-1, with 9 bases aligning to TRBD2. CDR1 KGHSH and CDR2 LQKENI come from the germline V gene. This CDR3 comprises 14 residues. Losses at the gene ends were 1 base for V and 5 bases for J; bases not matched to a gene: 0. The chain's CDR3 is CASSPLAGDNEQFF. The CDR3 bases are TGTGCCAGCTCACCACTAGCGGGAGACAATGAGCAGTTCTTC.

The chain employs TRBV7-9 and TRBJ2-5, with 8 bases fitting TRBD1. The J call may be in error: the DNA end matches TRBJ2-7 better. Germline CDR1 is SEHNR and CDR2 is FQNEAQ (reference sequence). There are 14 residues in the CDR3. The CDR3 loop reads CASSRTGPDYEQYF. The CDR3 coding sequence is TGTGCCAGCAGCAGGACAGGGCCAGACTACGAGCAGTACTTC.

The rearrangement links TRBV5-1 to TRBJ1-1; tentative D call: TRBD1 (5 bases). CDR3 length: 17 residues. CDR1 is SGHRS, CDR2 YFSETQ, per germline. Trimming cost V 2 bases and J 0 bases, with 17 bases left between them. The CDR3 protein is CASSFIQGGAMNTEAFF. As DNA, the CDR3 is TGCGCCAGCAGCTTCATTCAGGGCGGTGCGATGAACACTGAAGCTTTCTTT.

The rearrangement joins TRBV20-1 to TRBJ1-2, with a weak D call TRBD1 (6 bases). Trimming cost V 3 bases and J 8 bases, with 10 bases left between them. The CDR3 has 11 residues. CDR1 and CDR2 from the germline V gene are DFQATT and SNEGSKA (reference sequence). The CDR3 DNA sequence: TGCAGTGCTAGCAGGGGTCTCGGCTACACCTTC. Amino acid sequence: CSASRGLGYTF.

This chain links TRBV5-1 with TRBJ1-2; tentatively, D is TRBD1 (6 bases). CDR3 size: 13 residues. V lost 5 bases, J lost 2 bases, and 10 bases lay in between. The germline V gene has CDR1 SGHRS and CDR2 YFSETQ. The CDR3: CASRPDSNYGYTF. As DNA, the CDR3 is TGCGCCAGCAGACCGGACAGCAACTATGGCTACACCTTC.

V and J are TRBV18 and TRBJ2-5; 9 bases align to TRBD1. In germline, CDR1 is KGHSH, CDR2 LQKENI. This CDR3 comprises 16 residues. With V trimmed by 0 bases and J by 5 bases, 7 bases remained unmatched. CDR3 loop: CASSPPNRGRGETQYF. In nucleotides, the CDR3 is TGTGCCAGCTCACCACCTAACAGGGGGCGCGGGGAGACCCAGTACTTC.

The CDR3 sequence is CASDRGESPNYGYTF. The CDR3 coding sequence is TGTGCCAGCGACAGGGGAGAAAGCCCTAACTATGGCTACACCTTC. The chain recombines TRBV28 with TRBJ1-2, with TRBD1 matching 8 bases. V lost 8 bases, J lost 0 bases, and 8 bases stayed unmatched. The CDR3 totals 15 residues. Germline CDR1 reads MDHEN; CDR2 reads SYDVKM.

The sample holds a few counts of this clone. The rearrangement uses TRBV11-2 and TRBJ1-1; weak D call: TRBD1 (5 bases). Germline CDR1 reads SGHAT; CDR2 reads FQNNGV. The V end lost 4 bases, the J end lost 11 bases, and 14 bases lay between the germline ends. The CDR3 sequence is 12 residues long. CDR3 coding DNA: TGTGCCAGCAGCTCCCGGGACGGGAGGGCTTTCTTT. This encodes CASSSRDGRAFF.

V usage is TRBV28 and J usage is TRBJ1-2; 8 bases align to TRBD1. Trimming took 6 bases from V and 3 from J; bases not matched to a gene: 6. The germline gives CDR1 MDHEN, CDR2 SYDVKM. This CDR3 has 14 amino acids. The CDR3 bases are TGTGCCAGCAGGACCAGACAGGGGTACTATGGCTACACCTTC. Its translation is CASRTRQGYYGYTF.

This clone has just one count. This chain uses TRBV2 with TRBJ2-3, with D maybe TRBD1 (7 bases). Trimming removed 5 bases from V and 4 bases from J, with 16 bases in between. CDR1 and CDR2 (germline): SNHLY, FYNNEI. The length of the CDR3 is 15 residues. The CDR3 region is CASSPGQASADTQYF. The CDR3 DNA is TGTGCCAGCAGTCCCGGACAGGCTAGCGCAGATACGCAGTATTTT.

This chain uses TRBV5-4 with TRBJ1-1, with D possibly matching TRBD1 (6 bases). The CDR3 runs 14 residues. Germline assignment: CDR1 SGHNT and CDR2 YYREEE (reference sequence). V was pared by 3 bases and J by 5 bases, with 14 bases between. CDR3 amino acids: CASSSLQGKTEAFF. In DNA, the CDR3 is TGTGCCAGCAGCTCGCTACAGGGAAAGACTGAAGCTTTCTTT.

The rearrangement joins TRBV12-5 to TRBJ2-1; D gene ambiguous. Trimming left V 6 bases short and J 4 bases short, with 4 bases between. Germline CDR1 LGHNT, CDR2 FRNRAP. The CDR3 sequence is 11 residues long. The CDR3 protein is CASGPYNEQFF. The CDR3 nucleotides are TGTGCTAGTGGCCCATACAATGAGCAGTTCTTC.

The chain uses TRBV19 and TRBJ1-5; no definite D call. The CDR3 extends over 14 amino acids. Germline V lookup: CDR1 LNHDA, CDR2 SQIVND (reference sequence). Trimming removed 5 bases at V and 1 base at J, with 9 bases between. The CDR3 coding sequence is TGTGCCAGTAGTTTGAGGTCCAGCAATCAGCCCCAGCATTTT. Its protein is CASSLRSSNQPQHF.

The chain employs TRBV12-5 and TRBJ2-7; D gene unclear. CDR1 LGHNT and CDR2 FRNRAP come from the germline V gene. This CDR3 has 14 residues. V was clipped by 1 base and J by 2 bases, with 9 bases between them. The CDR3 loop is CASGLENSPYEQYF. The CDR3 coding sequence is TGTGCTAGTGGTTTGGAAAACAGCCCCTACGAGCAGTACTTC.

This rearrangement joins TRBV18 to TRBJ2-1, with 8 bases matching TRBD1. The CDR3 length is 14 residues. V trimming: 2 bases; J trimming: 9 bases; junction bases outside the gene matches: 6. CDR1 KGHSH and CDR2 LQKENI come from the germline V gene. In nucleotides, the CDR3 is TGTGCCAGCTCACCAGACAGGGGTTCGGGTGAGCAGTTCTTC. It encodes CASSPDRGSGEQFF.

The rearrangement joins TRBV28 to TRBJ2-4, with TRBD1 as a possible D gene (7 bases). The CDR3 has 15 residues. Germline V gives CDR1 MDHEN, CDR2 SYDVKM. Trimming cost V 7 bases and J 3 bases, with 16 bases left between them. CDR3 residues: CASNQGGVRKNIQYF. CDR3 nucleotide sequence: TGTGCCAGCAACCAGGGGGGAGTACGCAAAAACATTCAGTACTTC. Based on the CDR3 plus reference TRBV28 and TRBJ2-4, the full variable domain is DVKVTQSSRYLVKRTGEKVFLECVQDMDHENMFWYRQDPGLGLRLIYFSYDVKMKEKGDIPEGYSVSREKKERFSLILESASTNQTSMYLCASNQGGVRKNIQYFGAGTRLSVL.

The chain is built from TRBV5-6 and TRBJ2-3; possible D gene TRBD1, 6 bases. Germline V gives CDR1 SGHDT, CDR2 YYEEEE. V was clipped by 7 bases and J by 0 bases, with 9 bases between them. CDR3 size: 13 residues. The CDR3 protein is CASVTGSTDTQYF. CDR3 coding DNA: TGTGCCAGCGTAACAGGGAGCACAGATACGCAGTATTTT.

The V gene is TRBV6-5, the J gene TRBJ1-3, with 8 bases matching TRBD1. CDR3 length: 15 residues. In germline, CDR1 is MNHEY, CDR2 SVGAGI. V trimming: 5 bases; J trimming: 4 bases; junction bases outside the gene matches: 7. In DNA form, the CDR3 reads TGTGCCAGCAGTACTCGGACAGGGAAAGGAAACACCATATATTTT. This gives the protein CASSTRTGKGNTIYF.

This clone was counted a few times. V and J are TRBV2 and TRBJ1-4; D unclear. CDR3 size: 13 residues. V lost 9 bases, J lost 5 bases, and 13 bases lay in between. The germline V gene has CDR1 SNHLY and CDR2 FYNNEI. CDR3 DNA sequence: TGTGCCAGGGAGGGAACAGTGAATGAAAAACTGTTTTTT. It translates to CAREGTVNEKLFF.

The rearrangement uses TRBV5-1 and TRBJ2-7, with a tentative D call TRBD2 (6 bases). Per germline, CDR1 SGHRS and CDR2 YFSETQ. Trimming removed 0 bases from V and 0 bases from J, with 16 bases in between. This CDR3 contains 17 residues. DNA for the CDR3: TGCGCCAGCAGCTTGGGGCCCGTAGCGGCTGCCTCCTACGAGCAGTACTTC. Translated: CASSLGPVAAASYEQYF.